This T cell receptor (beta chain) was identified during a study of control samples from healthy donors and cancer patients. The CDR3 is 16 residues long. Per the germline V gene, CDR1 is MRHNA and CDR2 is SNTAGT. J lost 4 bases, V lost 5 bases, and 8 bases had no gene match. The table came from immunoSEQ multiplex PCR; TCRdb's copy has only in-frame clones and leaves some out. Among about 160,000 clones listed, around 90% were seen once. The chain combines TRBV6-4 with TRBJ2-1; 10 bases map to TRBD2. The sequenced sample was blood. The TCR originated in a man in his thirties or forties in good health. DNA of the CDR3: TGTGCCAGCAGTAAGTACCCAGCGGGGGGGTACAATGAGCAGTTCTTC. Translation gives CASSKYPAGGYNEQFF.